One sample yielded the 14 T cell receptor beta chains listed below, sequenced in a study of blood T cell repertoires in COVID-19. Clones were read by immunoSEQ multiplex PCR, and TCRdb kept only the in-frame ones, dropping some. The sample records 90,000 to 150,000 clones, approximately 81% being singletons. Sequenced sample: peripheral blood. The source is a woman aged 80 or older with acute or convalescent COVID-19.

The chain joins TRBV3-1 (or the pseudogene TRBV3-2) to TRBJ2-1, with D tentatively TRBD1 (5 bases). The V end lost 8 bases, the J end lost 7 bases, and 24 bases lay between the germline ends. This CDR3 region has 16 residues. Germline V gene lookup returns CDR1 LGHDT and CDR2 YNNKEL (reference sequence). The CDR3 is CASAHTGARGRNEQFF. CDR3 bases: TGTGCCAGCGCCCACACTGGGGCTAGGGGCAGGAATGAGCAGTTCTTC.

The chain carries TRBV9 and TRBJ1-2; D gene ambiguous. The length of the CDR3 is 15 residues. Trimming took off 2 bases at V and 4 bases at J, with 15 bases between the two ends. From germline, CDR1 is SGDLS and CDR2 YYNGEE. This CDR3 is CASSVGSRDSYGYTF. Written as DNA, the CDR3 is TGTGCCAGCAGCGTGGGTAGCAGAGATTCCTATGGCTACACCTTC.

On this clone: The junction differs from germline at one of its ends, possibly a read error. This chain connects TRBV5-1 to TRBJ2-7, with TRBD2 identical over 7 bases. The CDR3 consists of 14 residues. The germline CDR1 and CDR2 sequences are SGHRS and YFSETQ. The CDR3 coding sequence is TGCGCCCGCAGCTTGGGGGGGGACTCCTACGAGCAGTACTTC. Protein sequence: CARSLGGDSYEQYF.

V usage is TRBV11-2 and J usage is TRBJ1-2; TRBD1 aligns across 8 bases. CDR3 length equals 15 residues. V shed 5 bases, J shed 3 bases, and the junction held 8 bases outside the gene matches. The V gene's germline CDR1 is SGHAT and CDR2 FQNNGV. The CDR3 is CASSPDRGVDYGYTF. As DNA, the CDR3 is TGTGCCAGCAGCCCAGACAGGGGCGTAGACTATGGCTACACCTTC.

The V gene is TRBV5-3, the J gene TRBJ2-2; 8 bases align to TRBD1. TRBV5-3 counts as an open reading frame of uncertain function. The CDR3 extends over 16 amino acids. Unmatched junction bases numbered 7, after V lost 4 bases and J lost 2 bases. CDR3 residues: CARSPGTGKNTGELFF. The CDR3 region has the DNA TGTGCCAGAAGCCCCGGGACAGGAAAAAACACCGGGGAGCTGTTTTTT.

The chain links TRBV4-2 to TRBJ2-1, with 8 bases that match TRBD2. Germline V gene lookup returns CDR1 LGHNA and CDR2 YNFKEQ. Trimming took 0 bases from V and 4 from J; bases not matched to a gene: 5. The CDR3 spans 16 residues. CDR3 sequence: CASSQEPSGSYNEQFF. CDR3 nucleotide sequence: TGTGCCAGCAGCCAAGAACCTAGCGGGTCTTACAATGAGCAGTTCTTC.

The chain carries TRBV7-9 and TRBJ1-2; 7 nucleotides match TRBD1. The V segment lost 5 bases and the J segment 4 bases; nucleotides outside the gene matches: 16. This CDR3 comprises 17 residues. Germline CDR1 reads SEHNR; CDR2 reads FQNEAQ (reference sequence). The CDR3 nucleotides read TGTGCCAGCAGCCTGCTAAACCAGGGGGTGAGTCGCTATGGCTACACCTTC. Its protein product is CASSLLNQGVSRYGYTF. The full variable domain, completed using reference TRBV7-9 and TRBJ1-2, is DTGVSQNPRHKITKRGQNVTFRCDPISEHNRLYWYRQTLGQGPEFLTYFQNEAQLEKSRLLSDRFSAERPKGSFSTLEIQRTEQGDSAMYLCASSLLNQGVSRYGYTFGSGTRLTVV.

This clone was counted between two and nine times. The chain carries TRBV7-2 and TRBJ1-2, with a tentative D call TRBD1 (6 bases). CDR1 is SGHTA, CDR2 FQGNSA, per germline. Trimming stripped 6 bases from V and 9 bases from J, with 23 bases between. This CDR3 has 15 residues. The chain's CDR3 is CASSSIGGPHISYTF. In nucleotides, the CDR3 is TGTGCCAGCAGTTCGATCGGGGGGCCCCATATAAGCTACACCTTC. The complete variable domain, with remaining parts taken from reference TRBV7-2 and TRBJ1-2, reads GAGVSQSPSNKVTEKGKDVELRCDPISGHTALYWYRQSLGQGLEFLIYFQGNSAPDKSGLPSDRFSAERTGGSVSTLTIQRTQQEDSAVYLCASSSIGGPHISYTFGSGTRLTVV.

The rearrangement links TRBV4-1 to TRBJ2-7, with D maybe TRBD1 (5 bases). V lost 2 bases and J lost 0, with 14 bases in between. CDR3 size: 16 residues. Germline assignment: CDR1 MGHRA and CDR2 YSYEKL. Here the CDR3 reads CASSQQHGASSYEQYF. The CDR3 DNA reads as TGCGCCAGCAGCCAACAACATGGGGCGAGCTCCTACGAGCAGTACTTC.

This rearrangement joins TRBV28 to TRBJ1-2; the D is unclear. Germline V gene data show CDR1 as MDHEN and CDR2 as SYDVKM. Trimming pared 7 bases from V and 1 base from J, leaving 13 bases between. The CDR3 extends over 14 amino acids. The CDR3 spells CASTDWASNYGYTF. In DNA form, the CDR3 reads TGTGCCAGCACTGATTGGGCAAGTAACTATGGCTACACCTTC.

The V call is TRBV10-2, the J call TRBJ2-1; TRBD2 matches at 7 bases. The CDR3 covers 15 residues. Trimming at V came to 3 bases and at J to 7 bases, leaving 9 bases not matched to a gene. Germline V gene data show CDR1 as WSHSY and CDR2 as SAAADI. The CDR3 nucleotides read TGCGCCAGCAGTGATTTTCGGGCGGGAGTTAATGAGCAGTTCTTC. Translated: CASSDFRAGVNEQFF.

V gene TRBV9 combines with J gene TRBJ2-3; D is unresolved. Trimming removed 4 bases at V and 2 bases at J, with 11 bases between. Germline V CDR1 and CDR2: SGDLS, YYNGEE. This CDR3 spans 14 amino acids. The CDR3 protein is CASSSLSNTDTQYF. The DNA of the CDR3 is TGTGCCAGCAGCTCTCTATCGAACACAGATACGCAGTATTTT.

V and J are TRBV5-4 and TRBJ1-1; no clear D. The CDR3 contains 15 residues. The V gene's germline CDR1 is SGHNT and CDR2 YYREEE (reference sequence). Trimming took 4 bases from V and 5 from J, leaving 18 bases between them. The DNA of the CDR3 is TGTGCCAGCAGCCCCCCGGCCCGGGGAGGGACTGAAGCTTTCTTT. Translated: CASSPPARGGTEAFF.

This sequence joins TRBV6-5 and TRBJ2-1; 7 positions match TRBD1. Losses at the gene ends were 6 bases for V and 9 bases for J; bases not matched to a gene: 11. The length of the CDR3 is 14 residues. Germline V CDR1 and CDR2: MNHEY, SVGAGI. The CDR3 DNA is TGTGCCAGCAGACCGAACAAGGACAGGCCTGAGCAGTTCTTC. Translated, it gives CASRPNKDRPEQFF.